Below are 18 T cell receptor beta chains sequenced from a single sample in a study of cytomegalovirus exposure and HLA in healthy donors. Sequencing used immunoSEQ multiplex PCR; TCRdb keeps in-frame clones, though not all of them. The profile shows over 150,000 clones, around 83% of them singletons. The specimen sequenced was PBMCs. The receptors derive from a human donor in good health.

The rearrangement links TRBV7-9 to TRBJ1-2; a possible D gene is TRBD1 (6 bases). Germline V CDR1 and CDR2: SEHNR, FQNEAQ (reference sequence). The V end was cut by 5 bases, the J end by 6 bases, with 16 bases between. This CDR3 has 14 residues. The CDR3 loop reads CASSPPGHVHGYTF. The CDR3 DNA reads as TGTGCCAGCAGCCCCCCGGGACACGTCCATGGCTACACCTTC. The full variable domain, its missing parts supplied by reference TRBV7-9 and TRBJ1-2, is DTGVSQNPRHKITKRGQNVTFRCDPISEHNRLYWYRQTLGQGPEFLTYFQNEAQLEKSRLLSDRFSAERPKGSFSTLEIQRTEQGDSAMYLCASSPPGHVHGYTFGSGTRLTVV.

This clone was counted only a few times. V gene TRBV5-1 combines with J gene TRBJ2-3; D remains ambiguous. Per germline, CDR1 SGHRS and CDR2 YFSETQ. With 0 bases removed from V and 4 bases from J, the gap between germline ends came to 9 bases. The CDR3 has 14 amino acids. CDR3 amino acids: CASSLVSVSDTQYF. The CDR3 DNA is TGCGCCAGCAGCTTGGTGTCAGTTTCAGATACGCAGTATTTT. Full variable domain (rest looked up from reference TRBV5-1 and TRBJ2-3): KAGVTQTPRYLIKTRGQQVTLSCSPISGHRSVSWYQQTPGQGLQFLFEYFSETQRNKGNFPGRFSGRQFSNSRSEMNVSTLELGDSALYLCASSLVSVSDTQYFGPGTRLTVL.

This rearrangement joins TRBV7-2 to TRBJ2-1; 8 nucleotides line up with TRBD2. V dropped 0 bases and J dropped 0; count of bases not matched to a gene: 1. Germline CDR1 SGHTA, CDR2 FQGNSA. The CDR3 is 16 residues long. CDR3 protein: CASSLASGSSYNEQFF. For the CDR3, the DNA is TGTGCCAGCAGCTTAGCGAGCGGGAGCTCCTACAATGAGCAGTTCTTC.

Only one count was recorded for this clone. V usage is TRBV10-3 and J usage is TRBJ1-2; 9 nucleotides match TRBD1. Germline V lookup: CDR1 ENHRY, CDR2 SYGVKD. Unmatched junction bases numbered 1, after V lost 1 base and J lost 1 base. The CDR3 covers 15 residues. Written as DNA, the CDR3 is TGTGCCATCAGTGAGTGGGGACAGGGTAACTATGGCTACACCTTC. Its translation is CAISEWGQGNYGYTF.

The rearrangement uses TRBV19 and TRBJ2-1, with D possibly matching TRBD1 (6 bases). Germline V gene lookup returns CDR1 LNHDA and CDR2 SQIVND (reference sequence). V was trimmed by 7 bases and J by 9 bases, leaving 19 bases between them. The CDR3 is 14 amino acids. CDR3 region: CASTASVQGGEQFF. The CDR3 DNA sequence: TGTGCCAGTACAGCGAGCGTACAGGGCGGTGAGCAGTTCTTC.

The CDR3 DNA reads TGTGCCAGCAGCAAAAGCGGGGTTCAGGAGACCCAGTACTTC. Translated, it gives CASSKSGVQETQYF. The chain employs TRBV7-2 and TRBJ2-5; 7 bases are shared with TRBD2. The CDR3 is 14 residues long. Germline V CDR1 and CDR2: SGHTA, FQGNSA. Germline trimming cut 5 bases from V and 5 bases from J; bases unmatched to any gene: 8.

V and J are TRBV4-1 and TRBJ1-5; D not resolved. V was trimmed by 1 base and J by 6 bases, leaving 13 bases between them. The CDR3 totals 15 residues. Germline V gene data show CDR1 as MGHRA and CDR2 as YSYEKL. The CDR3 sequence: CASSQVVWAGQPQHF. CDR3 nucleotide sequence: TGCGCCAGCAGCCAAGTCGTATGGGCGGGTCAGCCCCAGCATTTT.

J is TRBJ2-2 and V is TRBV7-2; D remains unclear. The germline V gene encodes CDR1 SGHTA and CDR2 FQGNSA. The CDR3 has 16 residues. Trimming shortened V by 4 bases and J by 6 bases, and 18 bases separated the two germline ends. The CDR3 sequence is CASSSLAHRVAGELFF. CDR3 coding DNA: TGTGCCAGCAGCTCTTTAGCCCACCGGGTGGCCGGGGAGCTGTTTTTT.

The gene calls are TRBV4-1 and TRBJ1-4, with D uncertain. From germline, CDR1 is MGHRA and CDR2 YSYEKL. V lost 4 bases, J lost 7 bases, and 10 bases lay in between. The CDR3 is 13 residues long. Here the CDR3 reads CASSRLRGEKLFF. CDR3 nucleotides: TGCGCCAGCAGCCGACTCCGGGGTGAAAAACTGTTTTTT.

This chain connects TRBV5-5 to TRBJ1-5; D is unresolved. The CDR3 runs to 17 residues. Trimming cost V 0 bases and J 0 bases, with 13 bases left between them. Germline assignment: CDR1 SGHKS and CDR2 YYEKEE (reference sequence). The CDR3 DNA follows: TGTGCCAGCAGCTTGGGGTGGATCGGAGCTAGCAATCAGCCCCAGCATTTT. Its translation is CASSLGWIGASNQPQHF.

The chain is built from TRBV19 and TRBJ2-1; no firm D call. The germline V gene has CDR1 LNHDA and CDR2 SQIVND (reference sequence). The ends were cut back, 3 bases at V and 4 bases at J, with 13 bases in the middle. The CDR3 sequence is 15 residues long. CDR3 residues: CASSISSDSYNEQFF. CDR3 DNA sequence: TGTGCCAGTAGTATCTCCAGCGACTCTTACAATGAGCAGTTCTTC.

A single count supports this clone. This chain connects TRBV7-8 to TRBJ1-3, with 7 bases that match TRBD1. The CDR3 extends over 22 amino acids. V gave up 6 bases and J gave up 5 bases; unmatched junction bases: 31. Germline V gives CDR1 SGHVS, CDR2 FQNEAQ. CDR3 sequence reads: CASSKKRPSGGPGQFTRNTIYF. Written as DNA, the CDR3 is TGTGCCAGCAGTAAAAAACGCCCCTCCGGAGGACCGGGACAGTTTACCAGAAACACCATATATTTT.

The J gene is TRBJ1-2, the V gene TRBV10-3; D gene ambiguous. V lost 0 bases and J 8 bases, leaving 10 bases between the germline ends. From germline, CDR1 is ENHRY and CDR2 SYGVKD. This CDR3 has 13 amino acids. Here the CDR3 DNA reads TGTGCCATCAGTGAGTCTAACCCTAACGGCTACACCTTC. It codes for CAISESNPNGYTF.

The V gene is TRBV29-1, the J gene TRBJ2-3, with TRBD1 identical over 7 bases. Trimming at V came to 0 bases and at J to 5 bases, leaving 5 bases not matched to a gene. In germline, CDR1 is SQVTM, CDR2 ANQGSEA. The CDR3 contains 14 residues. CDR3 sequence reads: CSVEDKTGRDTQYF. DNA for the CDR3: TGCAGCGTTGAAGATAAGACAGGGAGAGATACGCAGTATTTT.

V is TRBV19 and J is TRBJ2-3; D might be TRBD2 (5 bases). Germline lookup yields CDR1 LNHDA and CDR2 SQIVND (reference sequence). V lost 4 bases and J 1 base, leaving 9 bases between the germline ends. The CDR3 has 14 amino acids. CDR3 in DNA: TGTGCCAGTAGTACTAGCTGGGGCACAGATACGCAGTATTTT. This codes for CASSTSWGTDTQYF.

The chain uses TRBV6-6 and TRBJ1-2; 9 bases map to TRBD1. Germline loops: CDR1 MNHNY, CDR2 SVGAGI (reference sequence). V dropped 0 bases and J dropped 2; count of bases not matched to a gene: 1. The CDR3 length is 15 residues. The CDR3 sequence is CASSYSTGGNYGYTF. CDR3 in DNA: TGTGCCAGCAGTTACTCTACAGGGGGCAACTATGGCTACACCTTC.

The count of this clone is one. The CDR3 DNA is TGTGCCAGTAGTACACAAACAGGGCCGGGCACTGAAGCTTTCTTT. Amino acids: CASSTQTGPGTEAFF. The rearrangement links TRBV19 to TRBJ1-1, with a possible D match to TRBD1 (6 bases). There are 15 residues in the CDR3. Germline assignment: CDR1 LNHDA and CDR2 SQIVND (reference sequence). V lost 4 bases, J lost 4 bases, and 16 bases lay in between. Drawing the rest from reference TRBV19 and TRBJ1-1, the complete variable domain is DGGITQSPKYLFRKEGQNVTLSCEQNLNHDAMYWYRQDPGQGLRLIYYSQIVNDFQKGDIAEGYSVSREKKESFPLTVTSAQKNPTAFYLCASSTQTGPGTEAFFGQGTRLTVV.

This clone was counted only a few times. The rearrangement links TRBV5-1 to TRBJ2-6; 7 bases agree with TRBD1. The trim removed 5 bases at V and 0 bases at J, leaving 5 bases unmatched. The CDR3 covers 16 residues. The germline V gene has CDR1 SGHRS and CDR2 YFSETQ. CDR3 sequence: CASSWTGTSGANVLTF. The CDR3 bases are TGCGCCAGCAGTTGGACAGGAACCTCTGGGGCCAACGTCCTGACTTTC.